The 10 T cell receptor beta chains below were found in one sample sequenced in a study of T cell clonality in common variable immunodeficiency (dated by TCRdb to the mid-2010s). Libraries were made using the immunoSEQ multiplex PCR assay. This immuneACCESS table, as held by TCRdb, lists in-frame sequences with V and J called but not all clones. Of the missing ones, under half trace to an unresolved V gene in checked studies; the others have no known cause. This sample shows under 65,000 clones, and none of them turns up only once. Around 0.84% of the sample belongs to the ten largest clones. Sequenced sample: peripheral blood mononuclear cells. These receptors came from a person aged 18 to 75 in good health.

This clone has at least ten counts. This chain's CDR3 is CSAARQGGNGYTF. The DNA read from the CDR3 is TGCAGTGCAGCCCGACAGGGCGGAAATGGC. The chain joins TRBV20-1 to TRBJ1-2; 7 bases match TRBD1. Read coverage stops 3 residues before the CDR3 terminus; the germline J gene supplies the remainder. This CDR3 has 13 residues. CDR1 and CDR2 (germline): DFQATT, SNEGSKA (reference sequence). The V and J ends lost 6 bases and 6 bases, in that order; junction bases with no gene match: 10.

Ten or more counts support this clone. The CDR3 goes on 3 residues after the read ends, and that part is filled in from the germline J gene. The rearrangement joins TRBV2 to TRBJ2-5, with TRBD1 matching over 10 bases. Trimming removed 6 bases from V and 3 bases from J; junction bases left unmatched: 4. CDR3 length: 14 amino acids. From germline, CDR1 is SNHLY and CDR2 FYNNEI. CDR3 amino acids: CASSPGTGEETQYF. The DNA read from the CDR3 is TGTGCCAGCAGCCCCGGGACAGGGGAAGAGACC.

In its sample, this clone was seen many times. The sequenced part of the CDR3 DNA is TGTGCCAGCAGCCCCGGGACAGATTATTCACCC. It encodes CASSPGTDYSP. The complete CDR3 sequence is CASSPGTDYSPLHF. J is TRBJ1-6 and V is TRBV6-2 or TRBV6-3, with 7 bases aligning to TRBD1. The DNA ends 3 residues before the CDR3 does, and the rest of the CDR3 is filled in from the germline J gene. The germline V gene encodes CDR1 MNHEY and CDR2 SVGEGT. V shed 6 bases, J shed 8 bases, and the junction held 7 bases outside the gene matches. The length of the CDR3 is 14 residues.

This clone was observed a handful of times. The read finishes 3 residues shy of the CDR3 end, and the germline J gene is used to complete it. The J gene is TRBJ2-7, the V gene TRBV20-1, with 10 bases identical to TRBD2. J was trimmed by 1 base and V by 5 bases; bases with no gene match: 8. Germline V CDR1 and CDR2: DFQATT, SNEGSKA (reference sequence). The CDR3 loop spans 15 amino acids. CDR3 amino acids: CSAWGMTSGSYEQYF. The CDR3 DNA, read in part, is TGCAGTGCTTGGGGGATGACTAGCGGGTCCTACGAG.

This clone was picked up many times. Read data end 3 residues before the CDR3 end; the end is taken from the germline J gene. The chain has TRBV6-2 or TRBV6-3 and TRBJ1-4; 7 bases map to TRBD1. CDR3 length: 16 residues. V was clipped by 5 bases and J by 0 bases; unmatched bases: 6. CDR1 and CDR2 (germline): MNHEY, SVGEGT. The CDR3 bases that were read are TGTGCCAGCAGTCGACAGGGAGTAGCAACTAATGAAAAA. It codes for CASSRQGVATNEK. The CDR3 as a whole reads CASSRQGVATNEKLFF.

This clone was observed at least ten times. The CDR3 end is not reached by the read, which stops 3 residues before it; the germline J gene fills it in. The rearrangement joins TRBV12-5 to TRBJ2-7; 11 nucleotides line up with TRBD1. The junction had 1 base not matched to a gene; V was cut back by 3 bases and J by 3 bases. The germline CDR1 and CDR2 sequences are LGHNT and FRNRAP. The CDR3 consists of 14 residues. The covered CDR3 bases are TGTGCTAGTGGTTTCGGGACAGGGGGCTACGAG. This sequence encodes CASGFGTGGYE. The whole CDR3 region reads CASGFGTGGYEQYF.

This clone has at least ten counts. The CDR3 end is not reached by the read, which stops 3 residues before it; the germline J gene fills it in. The rearrangement links TRBV5-1 to TRBJ2-1, with D maybe TRBD2 (6 bases). This CDR3 has 13 amino acids. From germline, CDR1 is SGHRS and CDR2 YFSETQ. Trimming cost V 3 bases and J 5 bases, with 9 bases left between them. CDR3 loop: CASSYGGDNEQFF. The sequenced part of the CDR3 DNA is TGCGCCAGCAGCTACGGCGGGGACAATGAG.

This clone appeared many times. The observed sequence ends 3 residues before the CDR3 terminus, with the missing tail filled in from the germline J gene. The chain links TRBV12-3 or TRBV12-4 to TRBJ1-5, with D hard to call. The CDR3 consists of 12 residues. With 3 bases removed from V and 7 bases from J, the gap between germline ends came to 7 bases. This chain's CDR3 is CASSLSLQPQHF. The DNA read from the CDR3 is TGTGCCAGCAGTTTGTCGCTACAGCCC.

As for this clone: The read gets to within 3 residues of the CDR3 end, and the germline J gene fills in the rest. The chain employs TRBV7-9 and TRBJ2-2, with D hard to call. Germline-derived CDR1 and CDR2 are SEHNR and FQNEAQ (reference sequence). This CDR3 is built from 12 residues. The CDR3 DNA, read in part, is TGTGCCAGCAGCTTAACTAATGAGAAG. It is translated as CASSLTNEK. The whole CDR3 sequence reads CASSLTNEKLFF.

This clone came up many times. Read coverage stops 3 residues before the CDR3 terminus; the germline J gene supplies the remainder. The rearrangement joins TRBV7-2 to TRBJ1-1, with a weak D call TRBD1 (6 bases). The germline CDR1 and CDR2 sequences are SGHTA and FQGNSA. The CDR3 is made up of 14 amino acids. The CDR3 region is CASSDLGGGQPAFF. CDR3 DNA, as far as it was read: TGTGCCAGCAGCGATTTAGGTGGGGGACAACCA.